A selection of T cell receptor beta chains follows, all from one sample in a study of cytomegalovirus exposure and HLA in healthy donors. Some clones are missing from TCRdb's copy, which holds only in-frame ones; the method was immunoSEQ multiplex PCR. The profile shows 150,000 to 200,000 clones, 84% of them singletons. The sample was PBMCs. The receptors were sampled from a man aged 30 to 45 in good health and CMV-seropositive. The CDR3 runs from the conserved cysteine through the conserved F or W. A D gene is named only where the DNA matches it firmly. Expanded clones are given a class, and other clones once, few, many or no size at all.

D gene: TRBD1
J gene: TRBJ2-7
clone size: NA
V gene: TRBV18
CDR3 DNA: TGTGCCAGCTCAACGGGACAGAACTACGAGCAGTACTTC
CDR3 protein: CASSTGQNYEQYF

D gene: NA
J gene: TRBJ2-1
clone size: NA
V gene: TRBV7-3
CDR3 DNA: TGTGCCAGCAGCGAAGGCTCCTCAGGCGCTCATGAGCAGTTCTTC
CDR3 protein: CASSEGSSGAHEQFF

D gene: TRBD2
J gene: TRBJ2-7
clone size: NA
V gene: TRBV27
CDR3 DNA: TGTGCCAGCAGTTTATACCCTAGCGGGAGGGTTATTCTCGGGTACGAGCAGTACTTC
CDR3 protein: CASSLYPSGRVILGYEQYF

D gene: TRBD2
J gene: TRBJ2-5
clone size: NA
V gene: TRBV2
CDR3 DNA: TGTGCCAGCAGTGATCGGCTAGCGGGAGTTTTAAAGACCCAGTACTTC
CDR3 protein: CASSDRLAGVLKTQYF

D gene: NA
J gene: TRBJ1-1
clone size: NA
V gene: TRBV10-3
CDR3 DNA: TGTGCCATCAGTGAATCATCAGGGAACACTGAAGCTTTCTTT
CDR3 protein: CAISESSGNTEAFF

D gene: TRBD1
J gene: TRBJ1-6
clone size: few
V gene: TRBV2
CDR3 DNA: TGTGCCAGCAGTGACCGGGACAGGTATTCACCCCTCCACTTT
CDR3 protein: CASSDRDRYSPLHF

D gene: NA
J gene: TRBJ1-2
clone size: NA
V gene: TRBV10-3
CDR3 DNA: TGTGCCATCAGTGAGTCAGGAGAGGGCTACACCTTC
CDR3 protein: CAISESGEGYTF

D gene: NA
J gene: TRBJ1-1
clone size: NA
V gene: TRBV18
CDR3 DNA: TGTGCCAGCTCACCACCGCTGGTCTGGGGGGTCACTGAAGCTTTCTTT
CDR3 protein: CASSPPLVWGVTEAFF

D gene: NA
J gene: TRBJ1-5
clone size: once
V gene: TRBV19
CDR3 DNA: TGTGCCAGTACCCTACAGGGCAATCAGCCCCAGCATTTT
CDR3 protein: CASTLQGNQPQHF

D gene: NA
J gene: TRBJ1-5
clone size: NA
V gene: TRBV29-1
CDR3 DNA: TGCAGCGTTGGCGGCAGTTATGATCAGCCCCAGCATTTT
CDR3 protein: CSVGGSYDQPQHF

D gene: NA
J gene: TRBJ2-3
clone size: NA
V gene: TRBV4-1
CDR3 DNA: TGCGCCAGCAGCAATAGCGGTAGCACAGATACGCAGTATTTT
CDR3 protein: CASSNSGSTDTQYF

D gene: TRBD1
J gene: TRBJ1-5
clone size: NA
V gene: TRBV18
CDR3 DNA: TGTGCCAGCTCACCGGGACAGGCTGTTGGGCCCCAGCATTTT
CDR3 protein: CASSPGQAVGPQHF

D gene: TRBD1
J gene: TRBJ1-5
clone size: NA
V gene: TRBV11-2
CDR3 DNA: TGTGCCAGCAGCTTAGGGGGATGGGACAGGGGAATTCAGCCCCAGCATTTT
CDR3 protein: CASSLGGWDRGIQPQHF

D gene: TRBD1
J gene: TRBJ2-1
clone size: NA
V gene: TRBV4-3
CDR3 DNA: TGCGCCAGCAGCCAGGGACAGGGGAATGAGCAGTTCTTC
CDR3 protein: CASSQGQGNEQFF

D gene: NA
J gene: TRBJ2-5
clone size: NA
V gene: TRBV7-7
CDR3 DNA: TGTGCTAGCAGCTTGGGCCAGCAGTACCAAGAGACCCAGTACTTC
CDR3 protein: CASSLGQQYQETQYF

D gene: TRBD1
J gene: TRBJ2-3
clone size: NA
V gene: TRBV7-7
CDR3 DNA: TGTGCCAGCAGCTTGCAGGGGGCAGATACGCAGTATTTT
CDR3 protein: CASSLQGADTQYF

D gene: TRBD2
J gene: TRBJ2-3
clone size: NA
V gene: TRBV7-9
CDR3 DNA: TGTGCCAGCAGCGAGGGACTAGCGGGGGGGGACAGGGCAGATACGCAGTATTTT
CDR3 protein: CASSEGLAGGDRADTQYF

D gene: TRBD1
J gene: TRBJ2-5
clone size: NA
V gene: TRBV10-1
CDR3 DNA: TGCGCCAGCAGTGACTCGACAGGGGCAGAGACCCAGTACTTC
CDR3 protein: CASSDSTGAETQYF

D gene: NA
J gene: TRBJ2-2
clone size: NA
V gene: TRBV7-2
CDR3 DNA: TGTGCCAGCAGCTTACGTCCGGGAGAAACGAACACCGGGGAGCTGTTTTTT
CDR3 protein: CASSLRPGETNTGELFF

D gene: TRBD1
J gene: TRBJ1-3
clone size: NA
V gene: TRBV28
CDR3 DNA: TGTGCCAGCAGTTCAGACAGGGGGCCAGGAAACACCATATATTTT
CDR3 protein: CASSSDRGPGNTIYF

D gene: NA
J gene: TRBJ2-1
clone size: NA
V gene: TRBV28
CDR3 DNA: TGTGCCAGCAGTTTCTCTGGAGCGGACGACAATGAGCAGTTCTTC
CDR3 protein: CASSFSGADDNEQFF

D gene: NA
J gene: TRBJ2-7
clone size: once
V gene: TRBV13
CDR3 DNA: TGTGCCAGCAGCCCGATGAGCTCCTACGAGCAGTACTTC
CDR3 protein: CASSPMSSYEQYF

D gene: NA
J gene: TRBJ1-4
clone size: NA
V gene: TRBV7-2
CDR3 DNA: TGTGCCAGCAGCTCTCCTTTTGGGGCTGGCTCGGATGAAAAACTGTTTTTT
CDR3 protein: CASSSPFGAGSDEKLFF

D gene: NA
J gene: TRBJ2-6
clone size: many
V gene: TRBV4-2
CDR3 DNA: TGTGCCAGCAGCCAGGATGACAGTTCTGGGGCCAACGTCCTGACTTTC
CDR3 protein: CASSQDDSSGANVLTF

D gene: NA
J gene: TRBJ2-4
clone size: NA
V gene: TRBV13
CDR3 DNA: TGTGCCAGCGGTACGGGGCCAGGGGACATTCAGTACTTC
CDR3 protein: CASGTGPGDIQYF

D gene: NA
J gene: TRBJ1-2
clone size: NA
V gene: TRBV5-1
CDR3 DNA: TGCGCCAGCGTCCCCGGGATCCAAAACTATGGCTACACCTTC
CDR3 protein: CASVPGIQNYGYTF

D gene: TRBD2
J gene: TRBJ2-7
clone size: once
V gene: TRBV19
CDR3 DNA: TGTGCCAGTACCCCCGCGCGGGGGTCCCCCTACGAGCAGTACTTC
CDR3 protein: CASTPARGSPYEQYF

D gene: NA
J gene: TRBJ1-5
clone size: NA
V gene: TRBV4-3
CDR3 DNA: TGCGCCAGCAGCCAAGATTGGGGGGTTTACTATAGCAATCAGCCCCAGCATTTT
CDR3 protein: CASSQDWGVYYSNQPQHF

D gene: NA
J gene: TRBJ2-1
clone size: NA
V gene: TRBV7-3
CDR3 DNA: TGTGCCAGCAGCCCCGGTAATGAGCAGTTCTTC
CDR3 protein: CASSPGNEQFF

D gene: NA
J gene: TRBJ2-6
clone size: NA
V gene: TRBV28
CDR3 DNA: TGTGCCAGCAGGAGGCAGACCTCCTCTGGGGCCAACGTCCTGACTTTC
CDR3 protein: CASRRQTSSGANVLTF

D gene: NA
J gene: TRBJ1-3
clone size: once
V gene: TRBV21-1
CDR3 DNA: NA
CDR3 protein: CASSKVGRGSGNTIYF

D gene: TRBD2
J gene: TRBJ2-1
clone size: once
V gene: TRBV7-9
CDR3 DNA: TGTGCCAGCAGCCCCCCGGGACTAGCGGGAGCCAGCCCCCAGTTCTTC
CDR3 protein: CASSPPGLAGASPQFF

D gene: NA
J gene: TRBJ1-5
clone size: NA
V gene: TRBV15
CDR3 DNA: TGTGCCACCAGCAGAGAGTATATATTAGGGGGACAAGCTAGCAATCAGCCCCAGCATTTT
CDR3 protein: CATSREYILGGQASNQPQHF

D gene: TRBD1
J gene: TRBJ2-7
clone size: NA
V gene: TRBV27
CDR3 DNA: TGTGCCAGCAGTTTATCGGGGACAGGGCATCGGCAGTACTTC
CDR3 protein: CASSLSGTGHRQYF

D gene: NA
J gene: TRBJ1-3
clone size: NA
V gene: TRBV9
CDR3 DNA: TGTGCCAGCAGCTCGGGGGGGCAAAGTGGAAACACCATATATTTT
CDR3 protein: CASSSGGQSGNTIYF

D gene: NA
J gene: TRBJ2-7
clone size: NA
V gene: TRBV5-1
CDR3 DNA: TGCGCCAGCTCCTATAGGGGATTGGGGCCCCGGAAGGACGAGCAGTACTTC
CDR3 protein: CASSYRGLGPRKDEQYF

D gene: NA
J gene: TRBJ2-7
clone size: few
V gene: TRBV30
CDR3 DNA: TGTGCCTGGAGTGCTGCAGGGGACGAGCAGTACTTC
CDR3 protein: CAWSAAGDEQYF

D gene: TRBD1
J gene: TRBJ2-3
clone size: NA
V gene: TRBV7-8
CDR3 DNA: TGTGCCAGCAGCTTAAGTCGGGACAGGGTAGGAGATACGCAGTATTTT
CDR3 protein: CASSLSRDRVGDTQYF

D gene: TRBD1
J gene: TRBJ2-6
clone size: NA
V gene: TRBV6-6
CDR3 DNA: TGTGCCAGCAGTTACTCCGGGACAGGCGGGGCCAACGTCCTGACTTTC
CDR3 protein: CASSYSGTGGANVLTF

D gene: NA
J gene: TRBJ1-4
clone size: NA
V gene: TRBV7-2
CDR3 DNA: TGTGCCAGCAGCTTAGGATCAGGGGTATCCAATGAAAAACTGTTTTTT
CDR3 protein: CASSLGSGVSNEKLFF

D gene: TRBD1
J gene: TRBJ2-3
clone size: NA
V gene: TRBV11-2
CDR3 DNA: TGTGCCAGCAGCTTAGATCCTTCTCCTTACAGGGGGATGGTGTCTAAGTATTTT
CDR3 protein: CASSLDPSPYRGMVSKYF

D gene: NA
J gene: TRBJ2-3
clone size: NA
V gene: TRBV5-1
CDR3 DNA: TGCGCCAGCAGCTTGCAGGGAAATACAGATACGCAGTATTTT
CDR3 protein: CASSLQGNTDTQYF

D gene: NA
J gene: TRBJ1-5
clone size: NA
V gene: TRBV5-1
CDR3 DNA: TGCGCCAGCAGCTTGGTGCCGGGAAATCAGCCCCAGCATTTT
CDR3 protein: CASSLVPGNQPQHF

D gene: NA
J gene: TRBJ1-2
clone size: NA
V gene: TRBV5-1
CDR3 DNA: TGCGCCAGCAGTGCCGGAGGCGGCTATGGCTACACCTTC
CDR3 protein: CASSAGGGYGYTF

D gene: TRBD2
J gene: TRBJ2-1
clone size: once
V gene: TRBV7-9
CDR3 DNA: TGTGCCACCTCCGGGACTAGCTTAAATGAGCAGTTCTTC
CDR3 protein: CATSGTSLNEQFF

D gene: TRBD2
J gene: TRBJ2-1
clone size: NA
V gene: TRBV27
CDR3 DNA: TGTGCCAGCAGTTTAGGGCAGGGTGGAGGACTAGCCATAAATGAGCAGTTCTTC
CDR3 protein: CASSLGQGGGLAINEQFF

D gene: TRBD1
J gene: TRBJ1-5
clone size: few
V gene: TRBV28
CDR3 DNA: TGTGCAAGCAACAGGGGAAATAGCAATCAGCCCCAGCATTTT
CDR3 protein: CASNRGNSNQPQHF

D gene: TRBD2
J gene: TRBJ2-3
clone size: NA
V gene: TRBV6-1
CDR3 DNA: TGTGCCAGCGGTAGCGGGGGGGACACAGATACGCAGTATTTT
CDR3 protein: CASGSGGDTDTQYF

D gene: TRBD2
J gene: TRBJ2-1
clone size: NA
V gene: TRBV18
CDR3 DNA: TGTGCCAGCTCACCAAGACTAGCGGGAGAGAATGAGCAGTTCTTC
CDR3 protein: CASSPRLAGENEQFF

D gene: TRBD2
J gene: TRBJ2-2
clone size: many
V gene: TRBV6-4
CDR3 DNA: TGTGCCAGCAGTGGGACTAGCGGGAGTTCGACCACCGGGGAGCTGTTTTTT
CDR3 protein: CASSGTSGSSTTGELFF

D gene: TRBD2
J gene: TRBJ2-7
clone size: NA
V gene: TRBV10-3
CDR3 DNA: TGTGCCATCGCCGGGACTAGGGGCGAGCAGTACTTC
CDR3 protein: CAIAGTRGEQYF

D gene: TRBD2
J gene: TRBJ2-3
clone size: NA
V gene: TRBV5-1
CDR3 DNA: TGCGCCAGCAGCTTCCTAGCGGAGACCACAGATACGCAGTATTTT
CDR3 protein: CASSFLAETTDTQYF